This TCR beta chain was sequenced during a study of blood T cell repertoires in COVID-19. Study overall: Sites across the United States, Italy and Spain contributed samples from acute and convalescent COVID-19. T cells, B-cell-depleted T cells, or PBMCs supplied cDNA or gDNA.

Authors' methods: How many nucleated cells were present was estimated from reference gene primer amplification. Sequenced by immunoSEQ multiplex PCR; TCRdb stores in-frame clones only, minus some. V and J calls and clone size come straight from that table; D and trimming were deduced from the DNA. The sample shows 97,000 or so clones, approximately 85% of them seen only once. Sequencing was carried out using peripheral blood. This clonotype originated in a man in his forties with active or convalescent COVID-19.

This CDR3 reads CASSQAGGTGNTIYF. The CDR3 DNA follows: TGTGCCAGCAGCCAAGCGGGGGGTACTGGAAACACCATATATTTT. The J gene is TRBJ1-3, the V gene TRBV3-1 (or the pseudogene TRBV3-2); D is perhaps TRBD1 (5 bases). The CDR3 loop spans 15 amino acids. CDR1 and CDR2 from the germline V gene are LGHDT and YNNKEL (reference sequence). Deletions cut 1 base from V and 2 bases from J, with 9 bases between.